Listed below are T cell receptor beta chains from one sample, sequenced in a study of blood T cell repertoires in COVID-19. Assay used: immunoSEQ multiplex PCR; TCRdb lists only in-frame clones, some missing. The sample consists of approximately 250,000 clones, about 88% of them appearing once. The sample was peripheral blood. These receptors were collected from a man aged 18 to 29 with active or convalescent COVID-19. The CDR3 runs from the conserved cysteine through the conserved F or W. D genes are given only for firm matches. The size entry is marked missing in some rows and otherwise reads once, few, many or a size class.

v_call,j_call,clone_size,d_call,cdr3_aa,cdr3_nt
TRBV5-1,TRBJ2-7,once,TRBD1,CASSLAVRTGETYEQYF,TGCGCCAGCAGCTTGGCCGTAAGGACAGGAGAAACCTACGAGCAGTACTTC
TRBV7-9,TRBJ2-7,many,NA,CASSYGSYEQYF,TGTGCCAGCAGCTACGGGTCCTACGAGCAGTACTTC
TRBV2,TRBJ1-6,few,NA,CASSVQETGNSPLHF,TGTGCCAGCAGTGTACAGGAGACGGGCAATTCACCCCTCCACTTT
TRBV7-2,TRBJ2-1,NA,TRBD1,CASSLKRQGPAYNEQFF,TGTGCCAGCAGCTTAAAAAGACAGGGTCCAGCCTACAATGAGCAGTTCTTC
TRBV27,TRBJ1-5,NA,TRBD1,CASSLRRGPGQPQHF,TGTGCCAGCAGTCTGAGGAGGGGGCCCGGTCAGCCCCAGCATTTT
TRBV5-1,TRBJ1-5,NA,TRBD1,CASSSGQGGQPQHF,TGCGCCAGCAGCTCGGGACAGGGAGGTCAGCCCCAGCATTTT
TRBV19,TRBJ2-6,NA,TRBD1,CASSIGDRGSGANVLTF,TGTGCCAGTAGTATAGGAGACAGGGGCTCTGGGGCCAACGTCCTGACTTTC
TRBV6-6,TRBJ2-2,NA,TRBD2,CASSLTSGRTGELFF,TGTGCCAGCAGCCTGACTAGCGGGAGAACCGGGGAGCTGTTTTTT
TRBV6-5,TRBJ2-4,NA,TRBD1,CASSRQGFSENIQYF,TGTGCCAGCAGTCGACAGGGGTTCTCTGAAAACATTCAGTACTTC
TRBV28,TRBJ1-4,NA,NA,CATTWRFNEKLFF,TGTGCCACCACCTGGCGGTTTAATGAAAAACTGTTTTTT
TRBV15,TRBJ1-2,NA,NA,CATSRDPGWGGYTF,TGTGCCACCAGCAGAGATCCCGGGTGGGGCGGCTACACCTTC
TRBV7-9,TRBJ2-2,NA,TRBD2,CASSLFGAGGYANTGELFF,TGTGCCAGCAGCTTATTCGGAGCGGGAGGATACGCGAACACCGGGGAGCTGTTTTTT
TRBV5-1,TRBJ1-2,NA,NA,CASSLGGANYGYTF,TGCGCCAGCAGCTTGGGGGGAGCTAACTATGGCTACACCTTC
TRBV11-3,TRBJ1-2,NA,NA,CASSLVGQLAGYTF,TGTGCCAGCAGCTTGGTTGGACAGCTGGCTGGCTACACCTTC
TRBV6-5,TRBJ2-2,few,NA,CASSKNREGAGELFF,TGTGCCAGCAGTAAGAACAGGGAGGGGGCCGGGGAGCTGTTTTTT
TRBV9,TRBJ2-7,NA,NA,CASSAPFEGGSIEQYF,TGTGCCAGCAGCGCGCCCTTCGAAGGAGGGTCTATCGAGCAGTACTTC